The source of this TCR beta chain is a study of blood T cell repertoires in COVID-19. Study processing details: By means of reference gene primer amplification, nucleated cell counts were estimated. TCRdb's table, derived via immunoSEQ multiplex PCR, lists solely in-frame clones and lacks some. That table furnishes V, J and clone size, whereas the DNA furnished D and trimming. The data contain 120,000 to 150,000 clones, around 90% of them singletons. The sequence was obtained from a man in his 60s with active or convalescent COVID-19. The sample was peripheral blood.

The CDR3 protein is CATSRDLGSGVNQPQHF. CDR3 sequence (DNA): TGTGCCACCAGCAGAGATCTGGGGTCGGGAGTCAATCAGCCCCAGCATTTT. The chain links TRBV15 to TRBJ1-5; D ambiguous. V lost 0 bases and J 3 bases, leaving 15 bases between the germline ends. Germline V lookup: CDR1 LNHNV, CDR2 YYDKDF (reference sequence). The CDR3 is 17 residues long. Full variable domain (rest looked up from reference TRBV15 and TRBJ1-5): DAMVIQNPRYQVTQFGKPVTLSCSQTLNHNVMYWYQQKSSQAPKLLFHYYDKDFNNEADTPDNFQSRRPNTSFCFLDIRSPGLGDTAMYLCATSRDLGSGVNQPQHFGDGTRLSIL.